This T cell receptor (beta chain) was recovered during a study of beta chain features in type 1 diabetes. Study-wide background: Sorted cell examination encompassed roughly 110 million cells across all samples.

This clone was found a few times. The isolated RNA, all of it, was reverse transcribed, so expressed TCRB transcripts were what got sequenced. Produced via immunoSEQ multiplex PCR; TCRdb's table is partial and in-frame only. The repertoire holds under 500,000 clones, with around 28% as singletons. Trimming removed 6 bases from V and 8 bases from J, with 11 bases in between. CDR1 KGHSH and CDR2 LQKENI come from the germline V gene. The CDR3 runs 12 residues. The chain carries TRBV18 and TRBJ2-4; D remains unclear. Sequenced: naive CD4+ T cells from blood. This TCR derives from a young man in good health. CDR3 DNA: TGTGCCAGCTCTCAAAACCGGGACATTCAGTACTTC. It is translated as CASSQNRDIQYF.